This T cell receptor (beta chain) is from a study of response to subunit inactivated influenza vaccine. Whole-study results and caveats: Seasonal influenza vaccination, on each occasion, was suggested by the authors to recruit few new T cells.

V was pared by 4 bases and J by 2 bases, with 6 bases between. Germline V CDR1 and CDR2: ENHRY, SYGVKD. There are 14 residues in the CDR3. Points on this clonotype: Its specificity is unknown.

Each CDR3 protein is one row after TCRdb ran MiXCR on the RT-PCR reads. The table records a few hundred thousand distinct CDR3 sequences, approximately 9.9% of them present only once. This TCR was recovered from a man aged 50 to 59 who received an inactivated influenza vaccine. This chain joins TRBV10-3 and TRBJ2-6; D is possibly TRBD1 or TRBD2 (5 bases each). The specimen was PBMCs from blood, collected roughly 48 days after vaccination. The CDR3 DNA sequence: TGTGCCATCAGTGTGGGACCTGGGGCCAACGTCCTGACTTTC. Encoded protein: CAISVGPGANVLTF.